A single sample is the source of the 25 T cell receptor beta chains below, sequenced in a study of tumor-infiltrating lymphocytes in primary liver carcinoma. Production of TCR beta cDNA used 400 to 650 ng total RNA together with a constant-region primer. Slightly modified ARM-PCR served as the procedure for the TCR beta libraries. These libraries came from three rounds of nested multiplex PCR. PCR rounds one and two used TRBV1-TRBV30 forward primers with a C-beta reverse primer for about 11 cycles each. TCRdb re-called the multiplex PCR reads through MiXCR, storing one row per CDR3 protein. The table lists 100,000 to 150,000 distinct CDR3 sequences, 55% to 75% of them singletons. Co-extracting RNA and DNA was done with about 20-34 mg of unsorted bulk tissue as input. The specimen sequenced was liver tumor tissue from sampling region 3. This sample's subset: tumor region T3, left-lateral pole. The receptors come from a woman aged 55-69 years with primary liver carcinoma and hepatitis B virus infection.

Notes on this clonotype: This may be a read error: a much more frequent sequence differs by one nucleotide. The chain carries TRBV2 and TRBJ2-7; D might be TRBD2 (5 bases). Trimming took off 7 bases at V and 6 bases at J, with 13 bases between the two ends. The CDR3 runs to 12 residues. In germline, CDR1 is SNHLY, CDR2 FYNNEI. The CDR3 nucleotides are TGTGCCAGCAAGGAGGAGGCTGGCGAGCAGTACTTC. Its translation: CASKEEAGEQYF.

The V gene is TRBV28, the J gene TRBJ2-2, with 8 bases fitting TRBD2. The CDR3 extends over 16 amino acids. Germline V lookup: CDR1 MDHEN, CDR2 SYDVKM. The trim removed 7 bases at V and 7 bases at J, leaving 14 bases unmatched. The CDR3, as DNA: TGTGCCAGCACCCAAGCGGGAGTCAGTGACAGCGGGGAGCTGTTTTTT. Translation: CASTQAGVSDSGELFF.

Comments on this clonotype: The junction shows a germline mismatch at one end, possibly a read error. The V gene is TRBV29-1, the J gene TRBJ2-2; TRBD1 is a possible D gene (7 bases). This CDR3 is 14 amino acids long. The germline CDR1 and CDR2 sequences are SQVTM and ANQGSEA. The CDR3: CNVVSRGVTGELFF. As DNA, the CDR3 is TGCAACGTTGTCAGCAGGGGGGTTACCGGGGAGCTGTTTTTT.

This clonotype occurred many times. This chain joins TRBV13 and TRBJ2-1; maybe TRBD1 (5 bases). The CDR3 has 15 residues. Germline V lookup: CDR1 PRHDT, CDR2 FYEKMQ (reference sequence). Trimming removed 0 bases at V and 7 bases at J, with 13 bases between. CDR3 protein: CASSLGVERGNEQFF. CDR3 sequence (DNA): TGTGCCAGCAGCTTAGGGGTAGAAAGGGGAAATGAGCAGTTCTTC. The full variable domain, in which reference TRBV13 and TRBJ2-1 provide the parts outside the CDR3, is AAGVIQSPRHLIKEKRETATLKCYPIPRHDTVYWYQQGPGQDPQFLISFYEKMQSDKGSIPDRFSAQQFSDYHSELNMSSLELGDSALYFCASSLGVERGNEQFFGPGTRLTVL.

On this clonotype itself: Because it lacks the conserved phenylalanine or tryptophan at the end, this CDR3 is likely a read error. The V call is TRBV6-1, the J call TRBJ2-3; perhaps TRBD2 as D (5 bases). This CDR3 has 16 residues. CDR1 and CDR2 from the germline V gene are MNHNS and SASEGT. The CDR3 bases are TGTGCCAGCAGTGAGATCAGCGGCCATACCACAGATATGCAGTATTTA. Translated, it gives CASSEISGHTTDMQYL.

Concerning this clonotype: A junction boundary mismatches the germline segment, possibly from a read error. This sequence joins TRBV29-1 and TRBJ2-2; the D gene is possibly TRBD2 (5 bases). From germline, CDR1 is SQVTM and CDR2 ANQGSEA. There are 13 residues in the CDR3. CDR3 DNA sequence: TGCAGCTCTCGGACTTGGGAGACCGGGGAGCCGTTTTTT. Translating gives CSSRTWETGEPFF.

About this clonotype: The conserved final phenylalanine or tryptophan is absent from the CDR3, which likely points to a read error. The rearrangement uses TRBV10-3 and TRBJ1-1; 7 bases are shared with TRBD1. This CDR3 region has 15 residues. Germline-derived CDR1 and CDR2 are ENHRY and SYGVKD. The CDR3 sequence is CAISKSTGLDTEAFL. CDR3 coding DNA: TGTGCCATCAGTAAGTCGACAGGGTTGGACACCGAAGCTTTCTTA.

Turning to this clonotype: One end of the junction does not line up with germline, which may come from a read error. This rearrangement joins TRBV6-5 to TRBJ2-5; D might be TRBD2 (6 bases). CDR3 size: 11 residues. The germline CDR1 and CDR2 sequences are MNHEY and SVGAGI. The CDR3 nucleotides read TGTGCCGGCAGGCAAGCAGGAGGGGACTACTTC. Amino acids: CAGRQAGGDYF.

Remarks on this clonotype: The junction shows a germline mismatch at one end, possibly a read error. V is TRBV5-4 and J is TRBJ2-7, with TRBD1 matching 8 bases. Germline V gives CDR1 SGHNT, CDR2 YYREEE (reference sequence). The CDR3 has 16 residues. DNA for the CDR3: TGTGCCAGCTGCTTGCGGTCAGGGGGCGCGTCCTACGAGCAGTACTTC. Protein: CASCLRSGGASYEQYF.

The J gene is TRBJ2-1, the V gene TRBV28, with 13 bases aligning to TRBD2. The germline CDR1 and CDR2 sequences are MDHEN and SYDVKM. This CDR3 is built from 18 residues. After removal of 9 bases from V and 1 base from J, the junction contained 12 bases not matched to a gene. CDR3 coding DNA: TGTGCCAGTCTTCAGACTAGCGGGAGGAGGAGATCCTACAATGAGCAGTTCTTC. Translating gives CASLQTSGRRRSYNEQFF. Using reference TRBV28 and TRBJ2-1 for the parts outside the CDR3, the full variable domain is DVKVTQSSRYLVKRTGEKVFLECVQDMDHENMFWYRQDPGLGLRLIYFSYDVKMKEKGDIPEGYSVSREKKERFSLILESASTNQTSMYLCASLQTSGRRRSYNEQFFGPGTRLTVL.

V is TRBV20-1 and J is TRBJ2-2; 9 nucleotides match TRBD2. V trimming: 3 bases; J trimming: 13 bases; junction bases outside the gene matches: 12. CDR1 is DFQATT, CDR2 SNEGSKA, per germline (reference sequence). The CDR3 spans 14 residues. CDR3 loop: CSARAGGNTWVLFF. The CDR3 region has the DNA TGCAGTGCTAGGGCGGGAGGGAACACCTGGGTGCTGTTTTTT.

This clonotype was detected only once. This chain uses TRBV29-1 with TRBJ1-4; TRBD1 aligns across 12 bases. Trimming took 8 bases from V and 7 from J; bases not matched to a gene: 17. This CDR3 contains 17 residues. Germline CDR1 is SQVTM and CDR2 is ANQGSEA. In nucleotides, the CDR3 is TGCAGCACTAGGGAGGGACAGGGGGCCGGCCATGTTGAAAAACTGTTTTTT. This codes for CSTREGQGAGHVEKLFF.

Comments on this clonotype: This likely comes from a read error, as the CDR3 has no conserved phenylalanine or tryptophan at its end. The chain has TRBV4-1 and TRBJ2-5; 11 bases map to TRBD2. The J call may be mistaken, given a closer DNA end match to TRBJ2-1. The CDR3 has 16 residues. CDR1 MGHRA and CDR2 YSYEKL come from the germline V gene. CDR3 nucleotides: TGCGCCAGCAGCCTGGGTACTAGCGGGAGAGGAGAGACCCAGTTCCTC. Amino acids: CASSLGTSGRGETQFL.

Notes on this clonotype: Because it lacks the conserved phenylalanine or tryptophan at the end, this CDR3 is likely a read error. Because the CDR3's place on the DNA is in doubt, the DNA is left out and the CDR3 is given as listed by TCRdb. The rearrangement joins TRBV11-2 to TRBJ2-5. Germline V gene data show CDR1 as SGHAT and CDR2 as FQNNGV. The CDR3 extends over 13 residues, inclusive of both ends. CDR3 in amino acids: CASSYGLGETQYY.

The chain has TRBV29-1 and TRBJ2-7; D may match TRBD1 or TRBD2 (6 bases each). The CDR3 is made up of 12 amino acids. Trimming left V 5 bases short and J 13 bases short, with 21 bases between. From germline, CDR1 is SQVTM and CDR2 ANQGSEA. CDR3 protein: CSVTGTPYERYF. In DNA, the CDR3 is TGCAGCGTTACAGGGACTCCCTATGAGCGTTACTTC.

This clonotype is medium-sized. V gene TRBV6-2 or TRBV6-3 combines with J gene TRBJ2-6; 8 bases fit TRBD1. This CDR3 region has 14 residues. J gave up 3 bases and V 5 bases, and 0 bases lay outside the gene matches. Looked up from germline, CDR1 is MNHEY and CDR2 is SVGEGT. The CDR3 here is CASSGQGGANVLTF. For the CDR3, the DNA is TGTGCCAGCAGTGGACAGGGTGGGGCCAACGTCCTGACTTTC.

Comments on this clonotype: Given a much more abundant clone one base away, this may be a read error. The rearrangement joins TRBV5-5 to TRBJ2-1; D not certain. Germline values: CDR1 SGHKS, CDR2 YYEKEE (reference sequence). The CDR3 is made up of 13 amino acids. In DNA, the CDR3 is TGTACCAGCAGGACGGGTTCTAGGAATGAGCAGTTCTTC. Translation gives CTSRTGSRNEQFF.

V is TRBV7-9 and J is TRBJ2-3; 7 bases map to TRBD1. Germline CDR1 is SEHNR and CDR2 is FQNEAQ (reference sequence). The CDR3 loop spans 20 amino acids. The V and J ends lost 5 bases and 1 base, in that order; junction bases with no gene match: 21. As DNA, the CDR3 is TGTGCCAGCAGCCCCTTCACCCAACAGCTCAGGGGGAACCGCACAGATACGCAGTATTTT. Amino acids: CASSPFTQQLRGNRTDTQYF. The variable domain in full, completed from reference TRBV7-9 and TRBJ2-3, reads DTGVSQNPRHKITKRGQNVTFRCDPISEHNRLYWYRQTLGQGPEFLTYFQNEAQLEKSRLLSDRFSAERPKGSFSTLEIQRTEQGDSAMYLCASSPFTQQLRGNRTDTQYFGPGTRLTVL.

Points on this clonotype: One end of the junction does not line up with germline, which may come from a read error. The gene calls are TRBV7-9 and TRBJ2-2; TRBD2 matches 9 bases. CDR1 and CDR2 (germline): SEHNR, FQNEAQ (reference sequence). CDR3 length equals 15 residues. The CDR3 DNA sequence: TGTGCCACCAGCGCCTCGACTAGCGGAGGCGGGGAGCTGTTTTTT. Protein product: CATSASTSGGGELFF.

Notes on this clonotype: No conserved phenylalanine or tryptophan is present at the end of the CDR3, so a read error is the likely explanation. The chain recombines TRBV6-6 with TRBJ2-5; 8 positions agree with TRBD2. The junction had 6 bases not matched to a gene; V was cut back by 2 bases and J by 4 bases. Germline-derived CDR1 and CDR2 are MNHNY and SVGAGI (reference sequence). This CDR3 region has 15 residues. The CDR3 sequence is CASSYGRAGGETQYL. As DNA, the CDR3 is TGTGCCAGCAGTTACGGACGGGCGGGAGGAGAGACCCAGTACTTA.

At least ten counts were recorded for this clonotype. The rearrangement uses TRBV5-4 and TRBJ1-1; D gene unclear. The V end lost 4 bases, the J end lost 6 bases, and 13 bases lay between the germline ends. This CDR3 has 13 residues. CDR1 is SGHNT, CDR2 YYREEE, per germline (reference sequence). In DNA form, the CDR3 reads TGTGCCAGCAGCCCCCAAACAGAAGCTGAAGCTTTCTTT. It specifies CASSPQTEAEAFF.

With regard to this clonotype: This may arise from a read error, as a much more abundant clone is one base away. The J gene is TRBJ2-7, the V gene TRBV12-3 or TRBV12-4; D might be TRBD2 (5 bases). There are 14 residues in the CDR3. The CDR3 coding sequence is TGTGTCAGCAGTTTAGAGGGAACCTCCTACGAGCAGTACTTC. Translated, it gives CVSSLEGTSYEQYF.

This clonotype was picked up many times. The CDR3 nucleotides read TGTGCCAGCAGTACCCCCGGGACAACTCTTTACGAGCAGTACTTC. This encodes CASSTPGTTLYEQYF. This chain uses TRBV6-2 or TRBV6-3 with TRBJ2-7; D is perhaps TRBD1 (6 bases). Germline lookup yields CDR1 MNHEY and CDR2 SVGEGT. CDR3 length: 15 amino acids. Trimming removed 5 bases at V and 4 bases at J, with 18 bases between.

The rearrangement uses TRBV11-2 and TRBJ1-1; D is uncertain. V was pared by 5 bases and J by 5 bases, with 9 bases between. The CDR3 runs 12 residues. Germline CDR1 SGHAT, CDR2 FQNNGV. The CDR3 region is CASSTKQTEAFF. In DNA form, the CDR3 reads TGTGCCAGCAGCACCAAACAGACTGAAGCTTTCTTT.

Note on this clonotype: A much larger clone is a single base away; this may be a read error. This rearrangement joins TRBV6-5 to TRBJ2-1, with TRBD2 matching 7 bases. The CDR3 totals 15 residues. In germline, CDR1 is MNHEY, CDR2 SVGAGI. The CDR3 region is CASGYSGGVGSEHFF. The CDR3 DNA sequence: TGTGCCAGCGGTTACTCGGGGGGAGTTGGAAGTGAGCATTTCTTC.